These 21 T cell receptor beta chains were all obtained from the same sample, sequenced in a study of OX40 agonist ivuxolimab in advanced cancers. Method: immunoSEQ multiplex PCR; TCRdb's copy keeps in-frame clones and lacks some. This sample carries about 38,000 clones, about three quarters of them seen once, and the ten largest clones take 8% to 10%. Sequencing was performed on CD4+ or CD8+ T cells sorted from blood, taken in a trial of the OX40 agonist ivuxolimab. Receptors were obtained from an adult with an advanced solid tumor such as melanoma, head and neck, liver or kidney cancer.

The gene calls are TRBV5-6 and TRBJ1-5; 9 positions agree with TRBD1. V lost 3 bases, J lost 1 base, and 8 bases stayed unmatched. CDR3 size: 17 residues. Germline V lookup: CDR1 SGHDT, CDR2 YYEEEE. CDR3 nucleotide sequence: TGTGCCAGCAGCTCCGGGACAGGGACGAGGAGCAATCAGCCCCAGCATTTT. It specifies CASSSGTGTRSNQPQHF.

V is TRBV7-9 and J is TRBJ1-2, with no clear D. Trimming shortened V by 5 bases and J by 3 bases, and 16 bases separated the two germline ends. CDR1 SEHNR and CDR2 FQNEAQ come from the germline V gene (reference sequence). The CDR3 covers 15 residues. The CDR3 sequence: CASSPLGPAYYGYTF. The CDR3 DNA reads TGTGCCAGCAGCCCCCTAGGCCCGGCTTACTATGGCTACACCTTC.

This clone ranks as medium-sized. The genes are TRBV29-1 and TRBJ1-2, with D maybe TRBD1 (5 bases). This CDR3 contains 12 residues. The germline V gene encodes CDR1 SQVTM and CDR2 ANQGSEA. V was cut by 4 bases and J by 0 bases, with 6 bases left in between. CDR3 in DNA: TGCAGCGTTGGACAGCCTAACTATGGCTACACCTTC. It translates to CSVGQPNYGYTF.

This clone was found a few times. The chain uses TRBV28 and TRBJ1-5; 8 bases line up with TRBD1. This CDR3 comprises 13 residues. The trim removed 5 bases at V and 8 bases at J, leaving 5 bases unmatched. Germline V gene sequence: CDR1 MDHEN, CDR2 SYDVKM. The CDR3 DNA sequence: TGTGCCAGCAGTCTGGACAGGGTGAAGCCCCAGCATTTT. Protein: CASSLDRVKPQHF.

The rearrangement uses TRBV28 and TRBJ2-2; D perhaps matches TRBD2 (5 bases). The germline gives CDR1 MDHEN, CDR2 SYDVKM. This CDR3 is built from 15 residues. The ends were cut back, 5 bases at V and 4 bases at J, with 14 bases in the middle. The chain's CDR3 is CASSPTRTFTGELFF. The CDR3 DNA is TGTGCCAGCAGTCCCACCCGGACTTTCACCGGGGAGCTGTTTTTT.

CDR3: CASSQALFGASGGETQYF. Written as DNA, the CDR3 is TGCGCCAGCAGCCAAGCTCTTTTCGGGGCTAGCGGGGGTGAGACCCAGTACTTC. The gene calls are TRBV4-1 and TRBJ2-5; TRBD2 aligns across 10 bases. The CDR3 is made up of 18 amino acids. V lost 1 base to trimming and J lost 5 bases; unmatched junction nucleotides: 13. CDR1 MGHRA and CDR2 YSYEKL come from the germline V gene.

The chain employs TRBV4-2 and TRBJ2-5; D call uncertain. The V end lost 0 bases, the J end lost 5 bases, and 7 bases lay between the germline ends. The CDR3 runs 13 residues. Germline lookup yields CDR1 LGHNA and CDR2 YNFKEQ. CDR3 loop: CASSQDRRETQYF. The DNA of the CDR3 is TGTGCCAGCAGCCAAGATAGAAGGGAGACCCAGTACTTC.

This chain uses TRBV5-1 with TRBJ2-1, with 9 bases lining up with TRBD1. CDR3 length: 15 amino acids. Germline V lookup: CDR1 SGHRS, CDR2 YFSETQ. The junction had 11 bases not matched to a gene; V was cut back by 5 bases and J by 8 bases. CDR3 protein: CASRRPGTGKDEQFF. CDR3 bases: TGCGCCAGCAGACGCCCCGGGACAGGGAAGGATGAGCAGTTCTTC.

The genes are TRBV6-1 and TRBJ2-7; D perhaps matches TRBD2 (7 bases). V lost 5 bases and J 1 base, leaving 15 bases between the germline ends. Germline V gene sequence: CDR1 MNHNS, CDR2 SASEGT. The CDR3 contains 15 residues. CDR3 DNA sequence: TGTGCCAGCAGTAGAGAAGGGGGGGGTTCCTACGAGCAGTACTTC. Protein product: CASSREGGGSYEQYF.

CDR3 bases: TGTGCCTGGAGTGCAGACCTACAATGGGGCACCATATATTTT. Translating it yields CAWSADLQWGTIYF. The gene calls are TRBV30 and TRBJ1-3; D uncertain. The V and J ends lost 1 base and 9 bases respectively, with 16 bases between them. The germline V gene encodes CDR1 GTSNPN and CDR2 SVGIG (reference sequence). The CDR3 sequence is 14 residues long.

This clone appeared once. J is TRBJ2-1 and V is TRBV6-6; D unclear. Trimming removed 10 bases from V and 0 bases from J, with 10 bases in between. The CDR3 covers 13 residues. Germline V lookup: CDR1 MNHNY, CDR2 SVGAGI (reference sequence). CDR3 bases: TGTGCCACATCCGGAAACTCCTACAATGAGCAGTTCTTC. Encoded protein: CATSGNSYNEQFF.

The chain recombines TRBV5-1 with TRBJ1-1; 8 bases align to TRBD1. Trimming at V came to 4 bases and at J to 2 bases, leaving 4 bases not matched to a gene. Per the germline V gene, CDR1 is SGHRS and CDR2 is YFSETQ. CDR3 size: 14 residues. The CDR3 region is CASSPDRVNTEAFF. The CDR3, as DNA: TGCGCCAGCAGCCCGGACAGGGTCAACACTGAAGCTTTCTTT.

The CDR3 nucleotides are TGTGCCAGCAGAGTTTCCGGGACAATGTCCTATAATTCACCCCTCCACTTT. This translates into CASRVSGTMSYNSPLHF. The V and J genes are TRBV28 and TRBJ1-6; D perhaps matches TRBD1 (6 bases). The CDR3 has 17 residues. V lost 6 bases and J lost 1, with 16 bases in between. The germline V gene encodes CDR1 MDHEN and CDR2 SYDVKM. The full variable domain, rest sourced from reference TRBV28 and TRBJ1-6, is DVKVTQSSRYLVKRTGEKVFLECVQDMDHENMFWYRQDPGLGLRLIYFSYDVKMKEKGDIPEGYSVSREKKERFSLILESASTNQTSMYLCASRVSGTMSYNSPLHFGNGTRLTVT.

V is TRBV30 and J is TRBJ1-5; no reliable D call. Germline CDR1 reads GTSNPN; CDR2 reads SVGIG (reference sequence). This CDR3 region has 13 residues. V was pared by 0 bases and J by 3 bases, with 6 bases between. The CDR3 loop is CAWSVQPNQPQHF. CDR3 sequence (DNA): TGTGCCTGGAGTGTACAGCCCAATCAGCCCCAGCATTTT.

This chain connects TRBV2 to TRBJ1-1; 7 nucleotides line up with TRBD1. Germline V lookup: CDR1 SNHLY, CDR2 FYNNEI. The CDR3 length is 15 residues. J lost 2 bases, V lost 8 bases, and 11 bases had no gene match. CDR3 DNA: TGTGCCAGCGTACGACAGGGAGGGGTTAACACTGAAGCTTTCTTT. It is translated as CASVRQGGVNTEAFF.

This clone was found a few times. This chain links TRBV15 with TRBJ2-7, with D perhaps matching TRBD1 (6 bases). Per germline, CDR1 LNHNV and CDR2 YYDKDF (reference sequence). Between the trimmed V and J ends, which lost 6 bases and 4 bases, there was a span of 10 bases. The CDR3 runs to 12 residues. The CDR3 DNA reads as TGTGCCACCAGTTTGGACAGATACGAGCAGTACTTC. Translated: CATSLDRYEQYF.

The chain joins TRBV29-1 to TRBJ1-1, with 8 bases that match TRBD1. The CDR3 spans 14 residues. The germline CDR1 and CDR2 sequences are SQVTM and ANQGSEA. V lost 1 base, J lost 5 bases, and 6 bases stayed unmatched. This chain's CDR3 is CSVEGSGGRTEAFF. The CDR3 coding sequence is TGCAGCGTTGAAGGATCAGGGGGCAGGACTGAAGCTTTCTTT.

The chain uses TRBV7-8 and TRBJ1-5, with D uncertain. The V end was cut by 5 bases, the J end by 4 bases, with 9 bases between. There are 13 residues in the CDR3. The germline V gene has CDR1 SGHVS and CDR2 FQNEAQ. The CDR3 bases are TGTGCCAGCAGCGCTACTGAGAATCAGCCCCAGCATTTT. It codes for CASSATENQPQHF.

This chain joins TRBV6-6 and TRBJ1-4; D possibly corresponds to TRBD1 (6 bases). The CDR3 covers 15 residues. Germline CDR1 reads MNHNY; CDR2 reads SVGAGI (reference sequence). Trimming stripped 7 bases from V and 4 bases from J, with 16 bases between. For the CDR3, the DNA is TGTGCCAGCACCACCCTAGGCAGGGGTAATGAAAAACTGTTTTTT. This sequence encodes CASTTLGRGNEKLFF.

The chain carries TRBV6-1 and TRBJ2-5; the D gene is possibly TRBD2 (5 bases). The V end lost 6 bases, the J end lost 4 bases, and 9 bases lay between the germline ends. Per the germline V gene, CDR1 is MNHNS and CDR2 is SASEGT. This CDR3 spans 12 amino acids. CDR3 bases: TGTGCCAGCAGGATTAGCGTAGAGACCCAGTACTTC. Translating gives CASRISVETQYF.

The gene calls are TRBV11-1 and TRBJ2-7; 9 nucleotides match TRBD2. Germline CDR1 and CDR2: SGHAT and FQDESV (reference sequence). This CDR3 comprises 15 residues. With 0 bases clipped from V and 2 bases from J, the junction kept 2 bases outside the gene matches. The CDR3 is CASSLATSGTYEQYF. CDR3 nucleotide sequence: TGTGCCAGCAGCTTAGCGACTAGCGGAACCTACGAGCAGTACTTC.